Below are 2 T cell receptor beta chains sequenced from a single sample in a study of T-cell memory formation after mild COVID-19. Via MiXCR, TCRdb re-called the 5' RACE reads, giving one row per CDR3 protein. The data show roughly 300,000 distinct CDR3 sequences, around 8% seen once. The sequenced sample was PBMCs or a T cell subset sorted from them (not recorded which). These receptors were obtained from a man aged 18 to 30 who had mild COVID-19 (a few samples of this study predate the infection). Cell type and time point are not known.

The chain combines TRBV12-3 or TRBV12-4 with TRBJ2-7, with 9 bases lining up with TRBD1. The CDR3 extends over 14 amino acids. V lost 6 bases to trimming and J lost 8 bases; unmatched junction nucleotides: 11. In nucleotides, the CDR3 is TGTGCCAGCAGCCCCGGACAGGGGCGTACGAAGCAGTACTTC. It specifies CASSPGQGRTKQYF.

This clonotype was seen only a few times. The V and J genes are TRBV5-1 and TRBJ2-3, with D tentatively TRBD1 (5 bases). V lost 7 bases and J lost 3, with 18 bases in between. Germline lookup yields CDR1 SGHRS and CDR2 YFSETQ. This CDR3 is built from 15 residues. The CDR3 nucleotides are TGCGCCAGCCGCCCAGGGCGGATTGCGACAGATACGCAGTATTTT. Translated, it gives CASRPGRIATDTQYF.